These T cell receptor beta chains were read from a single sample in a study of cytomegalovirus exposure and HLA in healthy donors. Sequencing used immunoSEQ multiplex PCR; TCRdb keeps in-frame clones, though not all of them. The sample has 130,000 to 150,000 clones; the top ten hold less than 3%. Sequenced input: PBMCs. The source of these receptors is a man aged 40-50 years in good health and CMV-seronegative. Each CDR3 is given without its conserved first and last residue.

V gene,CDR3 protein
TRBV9,ASSGTGGIEKLF
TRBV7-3,ASSLGGGIDTQY
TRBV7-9,ASSLGGFGNQPQH
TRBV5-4,ASSPRRAGGVGQY
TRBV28,ASSSHPGYTGELF
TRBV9,ASNPGQSSGNTIY
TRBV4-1,ASSQGHGNEQF
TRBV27,ASSLSRGEGQPQH
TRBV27,ASSPGEHPYNEQF
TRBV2,ASSERASGGYEQY
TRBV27,ASSLLLNGGATGELF
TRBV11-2,ASSSLLRRGGYEQY
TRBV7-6,ASSPRTSGGAQY
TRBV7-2,ASSLGPTGSGYT
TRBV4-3,ASSPGLAGGPYEQY
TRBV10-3,AISQDRSTEAF
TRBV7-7,ASSLGAGETQY
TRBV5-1,ASSSPPRQGMVY
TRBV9,ASSVGQGSTDTQY
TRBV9,ASSVAGAVNTGELF
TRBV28,ASRASGKSFHEQY
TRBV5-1,ASSEGQGYYNEQF
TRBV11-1,ASSRVTGHSYEQY
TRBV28,ASSFSGDSTDTQY
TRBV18,ASSPWGGSSNQPQH
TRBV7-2,ASSFQGSDTQY
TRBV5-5,ASSTDWGHDEQY
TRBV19,ASSMGRGDQETQY
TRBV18,ASSPPNGQSSGNTIY
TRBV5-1,ASSSGLAGGEY
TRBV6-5,ASSTRANQPQH
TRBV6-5,ASSSPSGTANYGYT
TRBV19,ASSGGGLLPPANEKLF
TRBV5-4,ASSLGDRKNNEQF
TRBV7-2,ASSPRVSFYEQY
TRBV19,ASSLGGLSSGANVLT
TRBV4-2,ASSHIIGTSGNEQF
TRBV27,ASGHLNTEAF
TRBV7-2,ASSLETGNQPQH
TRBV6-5,ASRGTGRSVLT
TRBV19,ASTSRGFPSYGYT
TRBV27,ASSPWGDNTDTQY
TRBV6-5,ASSFAGETQY
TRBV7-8,ASSLARERTSGYT
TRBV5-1,ASSATIAKNIQY
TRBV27,ASSLSRGPSTNEKLF